Below are 28 T cell receptor beta chains sequenced from a single sample in a study of shared clonotypes between healthy human individuals. Data came from immunoSEQ multiplex PCR; TCRdb stores just in-frame clones and leaves some out. The sample consists of roughly 1 million clones, roughly 74% of them appearing once. The sequencing input was memory CD4+ T cells from PBMCs. This sample's subset: CD45RA-negative fraction. The source is a man younger than 35 in good health. Some clones in this sample may be carry-over from other donors' samples.

The V call is TRBV5-1, the J call TRBJ2-1, with no clear D. The V end was cut by 4 bases, the J end by 4 bases, with 15 bases between. This CDR3 comprises 15 residues. CDR1 and CDR2 (germline): SGHRS, YFSETQ. The CDR3 loop is CASSINPTEYNEQFF. The CDR3, as DNA: TGCGCCAGCAGCATCAACCCAACGGAGTACAATGAGCAGTTCTTC.

The genes are TRBV18 and TRBJ2-2, with no clear D. Trimming stripped 4 bases from V and 3 bases from J, with 6 bases between. The CDR3 extends over 13 amino acids. Looked up from germline, CDR1 is KGHSH and CDR2 is LQKENI. The CDR3 coding sequence is TGTGCCAGCTCACGAGACTACACCGGGGAGCTGTTTTTT. Its translation: CASSRDYTGELFF. Using reference TRBV18 and TRBJ2-2 for the parts outside the CDR3, the full variable domain is NAGVMQNPRHLVRRRGQEARLRCSPMKGHSHVYWYRQLPEEGLKFMVYLQKENIIDESGMPKERFSAEFPKEGPSILRIQQVVRGDSAAYFCASSRDYTGELFFGEGSRLTVL.

V gene TRBV30 combines with J gene TRBJ2-2, with D unresolved. The CDR3 is 13 residues long. Germline CDR1 GTSNPN, CDR2 SVGIG (reference sequence). Trimming left V 0 bases short and J 6 bases short, with 8 bases between. The CDR3 nucleotides are TGTGCCTGGAGTGTCCACAGTGCCGGGGAGCTGTTTTTT. Amino acids: CAWSVHSAGELFF.

The chain joins TRBV28 to TRBJ2-7; TRBD1 or TRBD2 may be the D gene (5 bases each). This CDR3 comprises 17 residues. Trimming stripped 0 bases from V and 3 bases from J, with 18 bases between. Germline-derived CDR1 and CDR2 are MDHEN and SYDVKM. CDR3 region: CASSLWGTAGSGYEQYF. CDR3 bases: TGTGCCAGCAGTTTATGGGGGACCGCCGGGTCTGGCTACGAGCAGTACTTC.

The gene calls are TRBV4-2 and TRBJ1-2; D is ambiguous. The CDR3 length is 14 residues. The V gene's germline CDR1 is LGHNA and CDR2 YNFKEQ. V shed 1 base and J shed 1 base, with 7 bases lying between them. The CDR3 DNA is TGTGCCAGCAGCCAAGGGTTATTTAACTATGGCTACACCTTC. Its translation: CASSQGLFNYGYTF.

This clone was recorded once. The V and J genes are TRBV6-6 and TRBJ2-7, with 8 bases aligning to TRBD2. The CDR3 length is 14 residues. V lost 7 bases, J lost 6 bases, and 11 bases stayed unmatched. Germline V lookup: CDR1 MNHNY, CDR2 SVGAGI (reference sequence). The CDR3 nucleotides read TGTGCCAGCAATCCTACCAGCGGGAGATCCGAGCAGTACTTC. It yields the protein CASNPTSGRSEQYF.

A few counts support this clone. This chain uses TRBV7-3 with TRBJ2-2; TRBD1 matches at 9 bases. The germline V gene has CDR1 SGHTA and CDR2 FQGTGA. Unmatched junction bases numbered 15, after V lost 7 bases and J lost 6 bases. This CDR3 contains 17 residues. The CDR3 DNA reads as TGTGCCAGCACACTCCCGGGACAGGGAAAAAACGCCGGGGAGCTGTTTTTT. Translated: CASTLPGQGKNAGELFF.

The chain employs TRBV5-6 and TRBJ1-1; possibly TRBD1 for D (5 bases). The CDR3 consists of 15 residues. V lost 3 bases to trimming and J lost 5 bases, with 17 bases between them. Germline V gene lookup returns CDR1 SGHDT and CDR2 YYEEEE. The CDR3 DNA sequence: TGTGCCAGCAGCTCGAACATGGGGGGGAGAACTGAAGCTTTCTTT. Protein: CASSSNMGGRTEAFF.

The rearrangement joins TRBV18 to TRBJ1-5; possible D gene TRBD1, 6 bases. V gave up 8 bases and J gave up 0 bases, with 8 bases separating them. CDR1 is KGHSH, CDR2 LQKENI, per germline. The CDR3 spans 13 residues. In nucleotides, the CDR3 is TGTGCCAGCACGGACAGTAGCAATCAGCCCCAGCATTTT. Protein product: CASTDSSNQPQHF.

The chain employs TRBV28 and TRBJ2-7, with a possible D match to TRBD2 (6 bases). Germline CDR1 reads MDHEN; CDR2 reads SYDVKM. The length of the CDR3 is 15 residues. The ends were cut back, 7 bases at V and 2 bases at J, with 18 bases in the middle. In nucleotides, the CDR3 is TGTGCCAGCATCGCATCGGACGGGAGCGCCTACGAGCAGTACTTC. As protein: CASIASDGSAYEQYF.

J is TRBJ2-7 and V is TRBV10-3; 9 bases match TRBD2. Germline CDR1 and CDR2: ENHRY and SYGVKD. J lost 4 bases, V lost 4 bases, and 8 bases had no gene match. This CDR3 spans 15 amino acids. CDR3 in DNA: TGTGCCATCAGTGGGGGGACTAGCAGAGCTTACGAGCAGTACTTC. It yields the protein CAISGGTSRAYEQYF.

A word on this clone: A much larger clone sits a single nucleotide away, making a read error possible. Other nucleotide sequences from this sample produce the same CDR3. V is TRBV18 and J is TRBJ1-5; TRBD1 is a possible D gene (6 bases). CDR3 length equals 14 residues. Per germline, CDR1 KGHSH and CDR2 LQKENI. Deletions cut 3 bases from V and 4 bases from J, with 10 bases between. The CDR3 region has the DNA TGTGCCAGCTCACCTCTGGACAGAAATCAGCCCCAGCATTTT. It is translated as CASSPLDRNQPQHF.

The V and J genes are TRBV29-1 and TRBJ2-3; 10 bases fit TRBD2. Trimming at V came to 6 bases and at J to 3 bases, leaving 15 bases not matched to a gene. This CDR3 is built from 17 residues. The V gene's germline CDR1 is SQVTM and CDR2 ANQGSEA. The chain's CDR3 is CSVGPMVRTSGTDTQYF. DNA for the CDR3: TGCAGCGTGGGCCCCATGGTGAGGACTAGCGGAACAGATACGCAGTATTTT.

CDR3 residues: CASSIGRLNNQPQHF. The DNA of the CDR3 is TGTGCCAGTAGTATTGGCCGACTTAACAATCAGCCCCAGCATTTT. V usage is TRBV19 and J usage is TRBJ1-5; D not certain. CDR3 size: 15 residues. Germline V gene data show CDR1 as LNHDA and CDR2 as SQIVND (reference sequence). Between the trimmed V and J ends, which lost 3 bases and 3 bases, there was a span of 12 bases. Combining the CDR3 with reference TRBV19 and TRBJ1-5 gives the whole variable domain DGGITQSPKYLFRKEGQNVTLSCEQNLNHDAMYWYRQDPGQGLRLIYYSQIVNDFQKGDIAEGYSVSREKKESFPLTVTSAQKNPTAFYLCASSIGRLNNQPQHFGDGTRLSIL.

As to this clone: A much larger clone is a single base away; this may be a read error. The chain is built from TRBV29-1 and TRBJ1-1; D is perhaps TRBD1 (5 bases). The length of the CDR3 is 14 residues. Germline CDR1 reads SQVTM; CDR2 reads ANQGSEA. Between the trimmed V and J ends, which lost 7 bases and 1 base, there was a span of 16 bases. In DNA, the CDR3 is TGCAGCGCTGCCTCCGGGGCGTCGAACACTGAAGCTTTCTTT. Residues: CSAASGASNTEAFF.

The V call is TRBV6-5, the J call TRBJ2-3; 7 bases are a match to TRBD2. The V and J ends lost 7 bases and 2 bases, in that order; junction bases with no gene match: 6. CDR3 length equals 14 residues. CDR1 and CDR2 from the germline V gene are MNHEY and SVGAGI. The CDR3 sequence is CASTRSGDTDTQYF. CDR3 in DNA: TGTGCCAGCACCAGAAGCGGGGACACAGATACGCAGTATTTT.

This clone was found many times. V usage is TRBV28 and J usage is TRBJ2-7; tentatively, D is TRBD2 (7 bases). Trimming pared 1 base from V and 3 bases from J, leaving 13 bases between. The CDR3 is 15 residues long. Germline CDR1 reads MDHEN; CDR2 reads SYDVKM. The CDR3 is CASSLLGGRGYEQYF. The CDR3 bases are TGTGCCAGCAGTTTATTGGGGGGGCGAGGCTACGAGCAGTACTTC.

Concerning this clone: Other DNA sequences in the same sample also yield this CDR3. This sequence joins TRBV5-6 and TRBJ2-3; D uncertain. V lost 2 bases, J lost 4 bases, and 8 bases lay in between. The germline CDR1 and CDR2 sequences are SGHDT and YYEEEE. The CDR3 consists of 13 residues. DNA of the CDR3: TGTGCCAGCAGCTTAGATCCCCCAGATACGCAGTATTTT. Protein sequence: CASSLDPPDTQYF.

The V gene is TRBV19, the J gene TRBJ2-7; no definite D call. Germline V gene lookup returns CDR1 LNHDA and CDR2 SQIVND (reference sequence). The CDR3 has 15 amino acids. Between the trimmed V and J ends, which lost 4 bases and 6 bases, there was a span of 19 bases. For the CDR3, the DNA is TGTGCCAGTAGTAGGGGTGGGCCTCCGGGTGTCGAGCAGTACTTC. Its protein is CASSRGGPPGVEQYF.

The chain links TRBV7-2 to TRBJ2-3, with D tentatively TRBD1 (6 bases). The CDR3 spans 14 residues. Trimming shortened V by 1 base and J by 5 bases, and 10 bases separated the two germline ends. The germline V gene encodes CDR1 SGHTA and CDR2 FQGNSA. CDR3 residues: CASSLDRAGDTQYF. CDR3 DNA sequence: TGTGCCAGCAGCTTAGACAGGGCTGGAGATACGCAGTATTTT.

This sequence joins TRBV5-1 and TRBJ2-3, with 7 positions matching TRBD2. This CDR3 has 16 residues. The germline V gene encodes CDR1 SGHRS and CDR2 YFSETQ. With V trimmed by 2 bases and J by 4 bases, 10 bases remained unmatched. The CDR3 nucleotides read TGCGCCAGCAGCTTTTTAGCGGGCCATAGCGCAGATACGCAGTATTTT. Encoded protein: CASSFLAGHSADTQYF.

The table lists this clone with a few counts. The chain joins TRBV7-2 to TRBJ2-5; either TRBD1 or TRBD2 may fit D (5 bases each). The better agreement between TRBJ2-7 and the DNA end casts doubt on the J call. CDR3 length equals 14 residues. Looked up from germline, CDR1 is SGHTA and CDR2 is FQGNSA. CDR3 residues: CASSPSQGSYEQYF. CDR3 nucleotides: TGTGCCAGCAGCCCTAGCCAGGGATCCTACGAGCAGTACTTC.

The gene calls are TRBV6-5 and TRBJ1-2; 10 nucleotides align to TRBD1. The CDR3 is 15 amino acids. CDR1 and CDR2 from the germline V gene are MNHEY and SVGAGI. Trimming at V came to 0 bases and at J to 3 bases, leaving 1 base not matched to a gene. The CDR3 region has the DNA TGTGCCAGCAGTTACTCGACAGGGGGCGACTATGGCTACACCTTC. As protein: CASSYSTGGDYGYTF.

J is TRBJ2-1 and V is TRBV10-3, with D perhaps matching TRBD1 or TRBD2 (6 bases each). Deletions cut 5 bases from V and 0 bases from J, with 23 bases between. CDR3 length: 19 amino acids. Germline CDR1 and CDR2: ENHRY and SYGVKD. The CDR3 bases are TGTGCCATCAGTCCATCTAGCTCCAGAGGGGGGAGCTCCTACAATGAGCAGTTCTTC. Amino acid sequence: CAISPSSSRGGSSYNEQFF.

This chain joins TRBV28 and TRBJ2-3, with D possibly TRBD2 on 5 matching bases. Trimming pared 6 bases from V and 5 bases from J, leaving 15 bases between. Germline-derived CDR1 and CDR2 are MDHEN and SYDVKM. This CDR3 is built from 14 residues. The CDR3 coding sequence is TGTGCCAGCAGGAAAACCCAGGCGGGAGATACGCAGTATTTT. Its translation: CASRKTQAGDTQYF.

This chain uses TRBV5-1 with TRBJ2-3; TRBD2 aligns across 11 bases. V dropped 4 bases and J dropped 5; count of bases not matched to a gene: 6. The CDR3 has 15 residues. The germline V gene encodes CDR1 SGHRS and CDR2 YFSETQ. The CDR3 spells CASSLLGLAGDTQYF. DNA for the CDR3: TGCGCCAGCAGCCTACTAGGACTAGCGGGAGATACGCAGTATTTT.

The chain is built from TRBV7-9 and TRBJ2-7; no reliable D call. V was cut by 4 bases and J by 5 bases, with 6 bases left in between. The germline V gene encodes CDR1 SEHNR and CDR2 FQNEAQ (reference sequence). This CDR3 contains 11 residues. The CDR3 sequence is CASSSLDEQYF. The CDR3 coding sequence is TGTGCCAGCAGCTCGTTAGACGAGCAGTACTTC. Supplemented by reference TRBV7-9 and TRBJ2-7, the full variable domain reads DTGVSQNPRHKITKRGQNVTFRCDPISEHNRLYWYRQTLGQGPEFLTYFQNEAQLEKSRLLSDRFSAERPKGSFSTLEIQRTEQGDSAMYLCASSSLDEQYFGPGTRLTVT.

V gene TRBV11-2 combines with J gene TRBJ2-5; D unclear. This CDR3 is 14 amino acids long. Germline CDR1 and CDR2: SGHAT and FQNNGV. V lost 1 base and J lost 5, with 11 bases in between. Here the CDR3 DNA reads TGTGCCAGCAGCTTAGTTGGCCCATCGGAGACCCAGTACTTC. Its translation: CASSLVGPSETQYF. Supplemented by reference TRBV11-2 and TRBJ2-5, the full variable domain reads EAGVAQSPRYKIIEKRQSVAFWCNPISGHATLYWYQQILGQGPKLLIQFQNNGVVDDSQLPKDRFSAERLKGVDSTLKIQPAKLEDSAVYLCASSLVGPSETQYFGPGTRLLVL.